The 10 T cell receptor beta chains given below trace back to one sample, sequenced in a study of T cell responses to AZD1222 COVID-19 vaccine. Here immunoSEQ multiplex PCR was the method, and the copy in TCRdb shows in-frame clones only, minus some. The sample yields about 140,000 clones, around 94% seen once. The specimen comprised peripheral blood, sampled after recovery from COVID-19. The receptors were gathered from an adult who had recovered from COVID-19.

The genes are TRBV9 and TRBJ2-2; D perhaps matches TRBD2 (5 bases). Trimming stripped 5 bases from V and 7 bases from J, with 15 bases between. This CDR3 spans 14 amino acids. Germline CDR1 is SGDLS and CDR2 is YYNGEE. CDR3 bases: TGTGCCAGCAGAATAGCGAGGGATAGCGGGGAGCTGTTTTTT. Amino acid sequence: CASRIARDSGELFF.

The rearrangement uses TRBV5-6 and TRBJ1-2; D is ambiguous. The V and J ends lost 1 base and 4 bases respectively, with 5 bases between them. Germline CDR1 and CDR2: SGHDT and YYEEEE. The CDR3 sequence is 12 residues long. CDR3 region: CASSLSLYGYTF. For the CDR3, the DNA is TGTGCCAGCAGCTTGAGCCTCTATGGCTACACCTTC. Filled out from reference TRBV5-6 and TRBJ1-2, the complete variable domain reads DAGVTQSPTHLIKTRGQQVTLRCSPKSGHDTVSWYQQALGQGPQFIFQYYEEEERQRGNFPDRFSGHQFPNYSSELNVNALLLGDSALYLCASSLSLYGYTFGSGTRLTVV.

The chain carries TRBV7-3 and TRBJ2-4; TRBD1 agrees at 8 bases. This CDR3 is 13 amino acids long. The germline V gene has CDR1 SGHTA and CDR2 FQGTGA. Unmatched junction bases numbered 2, after V lost 3 bases and J lost 7 bases. The CDR3 nucleotides are TGTGCCAGCAGCTTGGACAGGGACAACATTCAGTACTTC. Amino acids: CASSLDRDNIQYF.

The rearrangement links TRBV6-5 to TRBJ2-3, with TRBD2 matching 7 bases. V gave up 8 bases and J gave up 0 bases; unmatched junction bases: 2. Germline CDR1 is MNHEY and CDR2 is SVGAGI. The CDR3 loop spans 13 amino acids. CDR3 coding DNA: TGTGCCAGCCAGCGGGGTAGCACAGATACGCAGTATTTT. Translating gives CASQRGSTDTQYF.

The CDR3 here is CASSFSGLGGGTDTQYF. The CDR3 DNA sequence: TGTGCCAGTAGTTTCTCGGGACTAGGGGGTGGCACAGATACGCAGTATTTT. The chain links TRBV19 to TRBJ2-3; 8 bases are a match to TRBD2. Germline assignment: CDR1 LNHDA and CDR2 SQIVND (reference sequence). The CDR3 is 17 residues long. With 5 bases clipped from V and 1 base from J, the junction kept 11 bases outside the gene matches.

This chain connects TRBV4-1 to TRBJ2-7, with 13 bases lining up with TRBD2. CDR1 and CDR2 from the germline V gene are MGHRA and YSYEKL. V lost 4 bases to trimming and J lost 2 bases; unmatched junction nucleotides: 5. There are 16 residues in the CDR3. CDR3 sequence: CASSRQLAGGTYEQYF. In DNA, the CDR3 is TGCGCCAGCAGCCGACAACTAGCGGGAGGGACCTACGAGCAGTACTTC.

This rearrangement joins TRBV3-1 (or the pseudogene TRBV3-2) to TRBJ2-1; weak D call: TRBD2 (5 bases). This CDR3 region has 14 residues. V was shortened by 0 bases and J by 13 bases, with 16 bases between the two germline ends. The germline V gene has CDR1 LGHDT and CDR2 YNNKEL (reference sequence). The CDR3 DNA reads as TGTGCCAGCAGCCAAGATGCTAGCACCCACCCTCAGTTCTTC. This encodes CASSQDASTHPQFF.

This chain uses TRBV28 with TRBJ1-6; D unclear. Per germline, CDR1 MDHEN and CDR2 SYDVKM. The V and J ends lost 4 bases and 0 bases respectively, with 13 bases between them. CDR3 length: 17 amino acids. This CDR3 reads CASSSADGFSYNSPLHF. CDR3 sequence (DNA): TGTGCCAGCAGTTCTGCAGACGGTTTCTCCTATAATTCACCCCTCCACTTT.

The chain employs TRBV28 and TRBJ1-2; D gene uncertain. Between the trimmed V and J ends, which lost 3 bases and 2 bases, there was a span of 7 bases. Germline CDR1 and CDR2: MDHEN and SYDVKM. The CDR3 consists of 13 residues. CDR3 sequence: CASSLDGNYGYTF. The CDR3 DNA sequence: TGTGCCAGCAGTTTGGACGGCAACTATGGCTACACCTTC.

This sequence joins TRBV4-1 and TRBJ2-2, with 9 positions matching TRBD1. This CDR3 spans 19 amino acids. With V trimmed by 2 bases and J by 6 bases, 16 bases remained unmatched. The germline gives CDR1 MGHRA, CDR2 YSYEKL. CDR3 residues: CASSQLRMDRGYAPGELFF. Here the CDR3 DNA reads TGCGCCAGCAGCCAATTACGAATGGACAGGGGATATGCTCCCGGGGAGCTGTTTTTT.